This record concerns one T cell receptor (beta chain) sequence. Its antigen is unidentified. Sequencing sought depths of 1 in 200,000 to 1 in 1 million T cells. Profiling relied on immunoSEQ multiplex PCR, and the TCRdb table lists in-frame clones only, not all of them. The sample consists of approximately 140,000 clones, approximately 75% of them appearing once. This CDR3 region has 15 residues. Germline loops: CDR1 SGHTA, CDR2 FQGNSA. V shed 0 bases and J 7 bases; nucleotides not matched to a gene: 8. The data were obtained in a study of cytotoxic CD8 clonotypes in ibrutinib-treated CLL. Study-wide context: Response sampling occurred after a median 12 months of treatment (range 6 to 36). Mean per-sample yields comprised 255,043 productive templates and 94,082 productive rearrangements.

Study conclusions and caveats: Clonotypes that were public were uncommon, and they contracted or stayed stable on treatment.

The sequenced sample was PBMCs, obtained after 12 months of ibrutinib treatment. This receptor was taken from a human donor with chronic lymphocytic leukemia. The genes are TRBV7-2 and TRBJ2-5; 7 bases line up with TRBD2. Here the CDR3 DNA reads TGTGCCAGCAGCTTAGCGCTAAGCGGGGCCAGGACCCAGTACTTC. Translated: CASSLALSGARTQYF. The whole variable domain, remainder taken from reference TRBV7-2 and TRBJ2-5, is GAGVSQSPSNKVTEKGKDVELRCDPISGHTALYWYRQSLGQGLEFLIYFQGNSAPDKSGLPSDRFSAERTGGSVSTLTIQRTQQEDSAVYLCASSLALSGARTQYFGPGTRLLVL.